The clone carrying this TCR beta chain has just one count. Germline loops: CDR1 LNHDA, CDR2 SQIVND (reference sequence). The CDR3 spans 15 residues. V lost 5 bases, J lost 3 bases, and 4 bases stayed unmatched. The data were taken from a study of blood T cell repertoires in COVID-19. Study overall: Acute and convalescent COVID-19 specimens originated in the United States, Italy and Spain.

Sequenced by immunoSEQ multiplex PCR; TCRdb stores in-frame clones only, minus some. The sample shows some 290,000 clones, roughly 91% of them seen only once. The receptor comes from a woman in her 30s with COVID-19, enrolled during active disease. The chain has TRBV19 and TRBJ1-6, with 7 bases lining up with TRBD1. The sequenced sample consisted of peripheral blood. CDR3 protein: CASSVTGFYNSPLHF. CDR3 DNA: TGTGCCAGTAGTGTGACAGGGTTCTATAATTCACCCCTCCACTTT.